Detailed here is one T cell receptor (beta chain). This CDR3 has 12 residues. With 8 bases removed from V and 11 bases from J, the gap between germline ends came to 18 bases. Germline V lookup: CDR1 SGHAT, CDR2 FQNNGV. The entry originates in a study of blood T cell repertoires in COVID-19. Assay used: immunoSEQ multiplex PCR; TCRdb lists only in-frame clones, some missing. The sample shows roughly 280,000 clones, approximately 82% of them seen only once. This chain uses TRBV11-2 with TRBJ1-1; weak D call: TRBD1 (6 bases). The origin of this receptor is a man in his fifties or sixties who had recovered from COVID-19. The specimen sequenced was peripheral blood. For the CDR3, the DNA is TGTGCCAGCCTAAACACGGCAGGGGAGGCTTTCTTT. It encodes CASLNTAGEAFF.